This entry is about one T cell receptor beta chain. This entry belongs to a study of PD-L1 blockade in urothelial cancer. Study overall: Administration of atezolizumab to patients began around 2014, at 1,200 mg intravenously every 3 weeks. When blood samples were assessed, the median T cell count was 120,000 to 150,000.

The CDR3 runs to 13 residues. The V gene lost 5 bases and the J gene lost 8 bases, with 12 bases spanning the gap. Germline V CDR1 and CDR2: SGHVS, FNYEAQ. In each PCR, synthetic TCR analog templates were spiked in. Measured with immunoSEQ multiplex PCR; TCRdb has only the in-frame clones, and not every one. Among 60,000 or so clones, over 70% were seen once, and the ten largest hold 3.5% to 5.5%. The chain links TRBV7-6 to TRBJ2-2; no definite D call. The sequence came from a man in his 70s with urothelial cancer. The sample consisted of PBMCs, taken around atezolizumab (anti-PD-L1) treatment. The DNA for the CDR3 is TGTGCCAGCAGCCAGACGGAGTCGGGGGAGCTGTTTTTT. This sequence encodes CASSQTESGELFF.